The clone carrying this T cell receptor (beta chain) has a handful of counts. What it binds is unknown. The CDR3 runs to 17 residues. In germline, CDR1 is DFQATT, CDR2 SNEGSKA (reference sequence). Losses at the gene ends were 0 bases for V and 0 bases for J; bases not matched to a gene: 7. These data belong to a study of identical twins. MiXCR was run by TCRdb on the 5' RACE reads, yielding one entry per CDR3 protein. The sample shows fewer than 800,000 distinct CDR3 sequences, just over 7% of them seen only once. Overall study results and limits: Findings came from cross-sectional statistics, without long-term follow-up of donors. High-abundance cord blood beta clonotypes had fewer insertions; memory repertoires showed none.

Every sampled donor was Caucasian and healthy. The same data also contributed to another study, on yellow fever vaccine responses in identical twins. This second study notes: It has been reported that, in twins, the vaccine T cell response seemed partly convergent and partly personalized.

This sequence joins TRBV20-1 and TRBJ2-1; 8 bases align to TRBD2. Sequencing was performed on PBMCs. The TCR originated in a woman under 30 in good health. The CDR3 loop reads CSARDLGSGVSYNEQFF. The CDR3 DNA follows: TGCAGTGCTAGAGATCTCGGTAGCGGGGTCTCCTACAATGAGCAGTTCTTC.